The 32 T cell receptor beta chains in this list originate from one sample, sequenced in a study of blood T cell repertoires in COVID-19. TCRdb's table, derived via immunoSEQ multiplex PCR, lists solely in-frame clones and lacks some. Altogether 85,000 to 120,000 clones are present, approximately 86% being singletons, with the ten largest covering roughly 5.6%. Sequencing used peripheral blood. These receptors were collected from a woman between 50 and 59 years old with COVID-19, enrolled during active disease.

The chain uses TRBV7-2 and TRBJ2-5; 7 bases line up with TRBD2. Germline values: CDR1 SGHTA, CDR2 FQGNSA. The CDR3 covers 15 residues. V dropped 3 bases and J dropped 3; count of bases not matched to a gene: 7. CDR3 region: CASSFSGGGKETQYF. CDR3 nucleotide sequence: TGTGCCAGCAGCTTTTCCGGCGGGGGAAAAGAGACCCAGTACTTC.

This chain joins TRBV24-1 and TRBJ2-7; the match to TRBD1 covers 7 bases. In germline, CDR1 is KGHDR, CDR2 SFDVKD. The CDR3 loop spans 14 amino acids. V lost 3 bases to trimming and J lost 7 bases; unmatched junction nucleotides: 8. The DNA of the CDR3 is TGTGCCACCAGTGATCCTACAGGGGTGGGGGAGCAGTACTTC. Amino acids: CATSDPTGVGEQYF.

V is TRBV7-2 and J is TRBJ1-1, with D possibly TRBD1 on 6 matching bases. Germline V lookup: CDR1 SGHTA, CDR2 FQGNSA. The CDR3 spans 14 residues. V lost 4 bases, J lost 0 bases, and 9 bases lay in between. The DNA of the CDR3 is TGTGCCAGCAGCTCCACAGGGTTGAACACTGAAGCTTTCTTT. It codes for CASSSTGLNTEAFF.

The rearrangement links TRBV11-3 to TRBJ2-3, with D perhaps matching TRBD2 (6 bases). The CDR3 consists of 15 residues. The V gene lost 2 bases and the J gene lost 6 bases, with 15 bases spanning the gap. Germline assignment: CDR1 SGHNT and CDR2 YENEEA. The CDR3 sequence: CASSLLAATPDTQYF. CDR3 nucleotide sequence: TGTGCCAGCAGCTTATTAGCGGCGACCCCCGATACGCAGTATTTT.

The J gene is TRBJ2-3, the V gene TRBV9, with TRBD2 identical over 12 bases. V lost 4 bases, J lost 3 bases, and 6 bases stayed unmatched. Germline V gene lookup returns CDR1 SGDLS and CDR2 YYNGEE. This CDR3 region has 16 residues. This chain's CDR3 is CASSHGLAGSTDTQYF. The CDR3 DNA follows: TGTGCCAGCAGCCATGGACTAGCGGGGAGTACAGATACGCAGTATTTT. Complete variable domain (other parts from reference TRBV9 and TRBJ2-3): DSGVTQTPKHLITATGQRVTLRCSPRSGDLSVYWYQQSLDQGLQFLIQYYNGEERAKGNILERFSAQQFPDLHSELNLSSLELGDSALYFCASSHGLAGSTDTQYFGPGTRLTVL.

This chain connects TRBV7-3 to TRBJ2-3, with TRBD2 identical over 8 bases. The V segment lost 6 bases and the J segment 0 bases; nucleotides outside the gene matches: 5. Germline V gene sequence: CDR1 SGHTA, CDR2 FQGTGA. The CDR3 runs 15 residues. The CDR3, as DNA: TGTGCCAGCAGACCGACTAGCGCTAGCACAGATACGCAGTATTTT. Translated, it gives CASRPTSASTDTQYF. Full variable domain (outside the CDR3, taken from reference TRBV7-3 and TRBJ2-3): GAGVSQTPSNKVTEKGKYVELRCDPISGHTALYWYRQSLGQGPEFLIYFQGTGAADDSGLPNDRFFAVRPEGSVSTLKIQRTERGDSAVYLCASRPTSASTDTQYFGPGTRLTVL.

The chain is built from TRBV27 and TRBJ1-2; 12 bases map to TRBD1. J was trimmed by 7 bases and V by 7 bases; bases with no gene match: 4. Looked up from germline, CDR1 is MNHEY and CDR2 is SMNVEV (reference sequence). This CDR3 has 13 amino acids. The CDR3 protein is CASKGQGAPGYTF. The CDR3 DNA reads TGTGCCAGCAAGGGACAGGGGGCTCCTGGCTACACCTTC.

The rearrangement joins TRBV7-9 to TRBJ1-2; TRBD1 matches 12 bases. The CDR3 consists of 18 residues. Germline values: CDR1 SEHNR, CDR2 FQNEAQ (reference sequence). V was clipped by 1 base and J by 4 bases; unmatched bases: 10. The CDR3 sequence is CASSLGAGTGGLAYGYTF. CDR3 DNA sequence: TGTGCCAGCAGCTTAGGTGCTGGGACAGGGGGCTTGGCCTATGGCTACACCTTC.

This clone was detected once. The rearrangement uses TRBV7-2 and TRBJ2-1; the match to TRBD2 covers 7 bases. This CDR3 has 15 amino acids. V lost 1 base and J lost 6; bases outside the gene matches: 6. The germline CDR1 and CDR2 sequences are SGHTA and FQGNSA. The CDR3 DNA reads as TGTGCCAGCAGCTTAGTGGTGACTAGCACCAATGAGCAGTTCTTC. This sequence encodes CASSLVVTSTNEQFF.

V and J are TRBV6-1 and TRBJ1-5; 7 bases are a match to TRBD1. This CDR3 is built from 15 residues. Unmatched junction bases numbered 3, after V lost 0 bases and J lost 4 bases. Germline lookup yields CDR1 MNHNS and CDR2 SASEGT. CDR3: CASSEALQGNQPQHF. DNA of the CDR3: TGTGCCAGCAGTGAAGCTCTACAGGGGAATCAGCCCCAGCATTTT.

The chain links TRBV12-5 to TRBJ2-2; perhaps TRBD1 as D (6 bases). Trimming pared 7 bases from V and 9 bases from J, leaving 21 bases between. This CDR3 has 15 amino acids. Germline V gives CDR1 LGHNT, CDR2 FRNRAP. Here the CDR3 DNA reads TGTGCTAGTGCCGCAGGGGTGGCCACCGGTTGGGAGCTGTTTTTT. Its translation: CASAAGVATGWELFF. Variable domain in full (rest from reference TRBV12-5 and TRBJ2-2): DARVTQTPRHKVTEMGQEVTMRCQPILGHNTVFWYRQTMMQGLELLAYFRNRAPLDDSGMPKDRFSAEMPDATLATLKIQPSEPRDSAVYFCASAAGVATGWELFFGEGSRLTVL.

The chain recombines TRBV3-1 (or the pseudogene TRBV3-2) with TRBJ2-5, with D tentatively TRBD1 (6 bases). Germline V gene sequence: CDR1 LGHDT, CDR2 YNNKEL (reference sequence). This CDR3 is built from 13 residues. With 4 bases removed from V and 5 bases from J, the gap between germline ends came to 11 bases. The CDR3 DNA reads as TGTGCCAGCAGCCCTGGGGGCCTCGAGACCCAGTACTTC. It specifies CASSPGGLETQYF.

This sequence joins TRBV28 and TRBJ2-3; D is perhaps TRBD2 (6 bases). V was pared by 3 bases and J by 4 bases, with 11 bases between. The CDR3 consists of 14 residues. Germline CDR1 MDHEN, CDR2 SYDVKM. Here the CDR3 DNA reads TGTGCCAGCAGTTTTCCGGCGGGATCAGATACGCAGTATTTT. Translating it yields CASSFPAGSDTQYF.

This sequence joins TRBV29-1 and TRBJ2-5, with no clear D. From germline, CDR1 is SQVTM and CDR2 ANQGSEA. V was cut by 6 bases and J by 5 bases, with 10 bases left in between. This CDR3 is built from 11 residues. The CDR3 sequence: CSVLGLETQYF. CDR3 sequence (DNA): TGCAGCGTCCTAGGTCTCGAGACCCAGTACTTC.

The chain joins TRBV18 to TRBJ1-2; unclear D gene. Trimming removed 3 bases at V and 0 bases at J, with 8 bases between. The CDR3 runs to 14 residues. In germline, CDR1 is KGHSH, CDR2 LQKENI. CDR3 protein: CASSPPGTNYGYTF. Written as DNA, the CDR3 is TGTGCCAGCTCACCCCCCGGGACTAACTATGGCTACACCTTC.

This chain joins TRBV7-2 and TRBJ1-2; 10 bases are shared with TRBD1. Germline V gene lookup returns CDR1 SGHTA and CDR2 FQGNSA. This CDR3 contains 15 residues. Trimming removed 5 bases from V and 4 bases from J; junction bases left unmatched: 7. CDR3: CASSPGQGYPYGYTF. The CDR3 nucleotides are TGTGCCAGCAGCCCGGGACAGGGGTACCCCTATGGCTACACCTTC.

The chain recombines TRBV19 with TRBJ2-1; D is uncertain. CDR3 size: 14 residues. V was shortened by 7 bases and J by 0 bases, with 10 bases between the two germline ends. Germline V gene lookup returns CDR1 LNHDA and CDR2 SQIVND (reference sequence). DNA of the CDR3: TGTGCCAGTAATTTGGGCCACTCCTACAATGAGCAGTTCTTC. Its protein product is CASNLGHSYNEQFF.

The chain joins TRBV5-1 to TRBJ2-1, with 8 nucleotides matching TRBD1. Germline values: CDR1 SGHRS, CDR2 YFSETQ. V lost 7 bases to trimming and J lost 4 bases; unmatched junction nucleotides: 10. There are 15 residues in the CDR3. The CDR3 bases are TGCGCCAGCCGGAACGGACAGGGCCCGTACAATGAGCAGTTCTTC. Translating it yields CASRNGQGPYNEQFF.

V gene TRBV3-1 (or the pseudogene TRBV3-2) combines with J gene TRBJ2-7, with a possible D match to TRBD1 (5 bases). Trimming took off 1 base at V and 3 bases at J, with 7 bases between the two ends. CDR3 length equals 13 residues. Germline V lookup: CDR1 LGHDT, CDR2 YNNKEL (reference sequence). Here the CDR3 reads CASSQGGGYEQYF. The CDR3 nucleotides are TGTGCCAGCAGCCAAGGGGGCGGCTACGAGCAGTACTTC.

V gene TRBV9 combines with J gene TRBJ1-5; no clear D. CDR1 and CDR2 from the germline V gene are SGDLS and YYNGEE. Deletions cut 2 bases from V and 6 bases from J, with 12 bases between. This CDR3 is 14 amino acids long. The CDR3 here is CASSVSPVGQPQHF. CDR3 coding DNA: TGTGCCAGCAGCGTTAGCCCAGTGGGTCAGCCCCAGCATTTT.

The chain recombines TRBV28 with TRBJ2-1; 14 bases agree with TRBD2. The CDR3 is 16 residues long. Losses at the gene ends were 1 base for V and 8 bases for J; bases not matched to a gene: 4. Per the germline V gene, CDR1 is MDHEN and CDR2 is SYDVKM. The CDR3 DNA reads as TGTGCCAGCAGTTTATTGGGACTAGCGGGGGTCGATGAGCAGTTCTTC. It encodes CASSLLGLAGVDEQFF.

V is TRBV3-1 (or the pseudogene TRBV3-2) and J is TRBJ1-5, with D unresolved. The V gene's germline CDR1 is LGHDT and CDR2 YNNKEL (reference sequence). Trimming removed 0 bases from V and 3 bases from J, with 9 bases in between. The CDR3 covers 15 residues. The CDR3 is CASSQDAGYNQPQHF. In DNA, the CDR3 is TGTGCCAGCAGCCAAGATGCGGGATACAATCAGCCCCAGCATTTT.

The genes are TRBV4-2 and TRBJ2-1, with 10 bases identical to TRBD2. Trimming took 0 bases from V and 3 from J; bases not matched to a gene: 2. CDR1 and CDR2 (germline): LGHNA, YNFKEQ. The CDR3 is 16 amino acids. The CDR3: CASSQEPSGGYNEQFF. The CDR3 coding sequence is TGTGCCAGCAGCCAAGAGCCTAGCGGGGGCTACAATGAGCAGTTCTTC.

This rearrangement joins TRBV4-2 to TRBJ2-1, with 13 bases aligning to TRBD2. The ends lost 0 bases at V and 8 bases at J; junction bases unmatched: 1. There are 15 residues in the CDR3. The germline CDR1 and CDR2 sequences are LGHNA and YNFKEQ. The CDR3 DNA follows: TGTGCCAGCAGCCAAGAACTAGCGGGGGGGGATGAGCAGTTCTTC. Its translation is CASSQELAGGDEQFF.

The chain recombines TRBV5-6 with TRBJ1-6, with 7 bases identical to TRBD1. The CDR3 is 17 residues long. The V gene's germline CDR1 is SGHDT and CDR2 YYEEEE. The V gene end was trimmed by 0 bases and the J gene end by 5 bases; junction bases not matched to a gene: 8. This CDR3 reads CASSLGIKTGDNSPLHF. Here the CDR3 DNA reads TGTGCCAGCAGCTTGGGAATTAAAACAGGGGATAATTCACCCCTCCACTTT. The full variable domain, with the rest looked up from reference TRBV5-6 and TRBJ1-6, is DAGVTQSPTHLIKTRGQQVTLRCSPKSGHDTVSWYQQALGQGPQFIFQYYEEEERQRGNFPDRFSGHQFPNYSSELNVNALLLGDSALYLCASSLGIKTGDNSPLHFGNGTRLTVT.

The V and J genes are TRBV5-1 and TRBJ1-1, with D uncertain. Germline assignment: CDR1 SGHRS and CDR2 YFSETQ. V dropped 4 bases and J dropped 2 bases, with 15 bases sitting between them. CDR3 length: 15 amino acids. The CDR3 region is CASSPGGTENTEAFF. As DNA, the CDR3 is TGCGCCAGCAGCCCGGGAGGAACTGAAAACACTGAAGCTTTCTTT.

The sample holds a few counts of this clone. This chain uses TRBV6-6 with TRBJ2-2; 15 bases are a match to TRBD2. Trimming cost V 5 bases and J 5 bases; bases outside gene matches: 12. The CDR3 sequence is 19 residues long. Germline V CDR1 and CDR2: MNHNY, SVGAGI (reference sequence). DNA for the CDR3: TGTGCCAGCAGTCCTCCGGGACTAGCGGGGGGCAGGAGTACCGGGGAGCTGTTTTTT. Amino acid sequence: CASSPPGLAGGRSTGELFF.

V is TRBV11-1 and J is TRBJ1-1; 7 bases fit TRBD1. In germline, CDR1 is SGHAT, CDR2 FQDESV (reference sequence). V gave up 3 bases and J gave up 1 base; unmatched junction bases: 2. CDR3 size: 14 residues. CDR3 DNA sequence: TGTGCCAGCAGCTTGGGGACAGCGAACACTGAAGCTTTCTTT. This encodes CASSLGTANTEAFF.

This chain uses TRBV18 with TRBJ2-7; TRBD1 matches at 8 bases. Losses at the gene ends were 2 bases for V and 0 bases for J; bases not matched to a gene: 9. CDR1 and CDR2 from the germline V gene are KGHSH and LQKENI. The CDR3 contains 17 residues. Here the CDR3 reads CASSPGTGGGISYEQYF. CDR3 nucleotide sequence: TGTGCCAGCTCACCAGGGACAGGAGGCGGGATCTCCTACGAGCAGTACTTC. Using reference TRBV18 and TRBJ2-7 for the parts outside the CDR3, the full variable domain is NAGVMQNPRHLVRRRGQEARLRCSPMKGHSHVYWYRQLPEEGLKFMVYLQKENIIDESGMPKERFSAEFPKEGPSILRIQQVVRGDSAAYFCASSPGTGGGISYEQYFGPGTRLTVT.

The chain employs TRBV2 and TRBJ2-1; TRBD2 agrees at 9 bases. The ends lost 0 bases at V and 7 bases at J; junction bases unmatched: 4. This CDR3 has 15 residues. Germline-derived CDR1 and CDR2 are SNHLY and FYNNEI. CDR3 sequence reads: CASSEALAGMNEQFF. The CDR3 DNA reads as TGTGCCAGCAGTGAAGCGCTAGCGGGGATGAATGAGCAGTTCTTC.

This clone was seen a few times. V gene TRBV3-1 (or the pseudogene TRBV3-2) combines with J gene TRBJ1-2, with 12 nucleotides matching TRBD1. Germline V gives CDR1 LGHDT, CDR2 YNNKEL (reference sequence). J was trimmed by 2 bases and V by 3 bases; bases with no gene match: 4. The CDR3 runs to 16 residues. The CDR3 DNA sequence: TGTGCCAGCAGCCAGGGACAGGGGGCAAGGAACTATGGCTACACCTTC. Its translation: CASSQGQGARNYGYTF.

The CDR3 here is CASTSQGTYNEQFF. The CDR3 coding sequence is TGTGCCAGCACCTCACAGGGAACCTACAATGAGCAGTTCTTC. This rearrangement joins TRBV14 to TRBJ2-1; D possibly corresponds to TRBD1 (6 bases). The CDR3 covers 14 residues. Trimming removed 7 bases from V and 2 bases from J, with 12 bases in between. Germline V gene data show CDR1 as SGHDN and CDR2 as FVKESK.